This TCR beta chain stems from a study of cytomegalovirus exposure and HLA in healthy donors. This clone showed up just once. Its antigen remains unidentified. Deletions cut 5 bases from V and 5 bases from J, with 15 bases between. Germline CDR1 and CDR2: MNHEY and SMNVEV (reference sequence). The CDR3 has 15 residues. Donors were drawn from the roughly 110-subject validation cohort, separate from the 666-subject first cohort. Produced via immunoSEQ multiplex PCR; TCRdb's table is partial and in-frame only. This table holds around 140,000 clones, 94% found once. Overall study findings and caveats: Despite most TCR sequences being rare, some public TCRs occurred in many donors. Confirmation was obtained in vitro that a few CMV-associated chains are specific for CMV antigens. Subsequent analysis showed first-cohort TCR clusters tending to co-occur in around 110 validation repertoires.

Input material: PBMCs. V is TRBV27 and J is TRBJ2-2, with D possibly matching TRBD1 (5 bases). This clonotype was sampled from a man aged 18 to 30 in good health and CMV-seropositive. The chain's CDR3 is CASSPSTQGTGELFF. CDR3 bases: TGTGCCAGCAGTCCATCTACTCAGGGAACCGGGGAGCTGTTTTTT.